The present T cell receptor (beta chain) was sequenced within a study of shared clonotypes between healthy human individuals. Per the germline V gene, CDR1 is MDHEN and CDR2 is SYDVKM. V lost 8 bases and J 10 bases, leaving 21 bases between the germline ends. This CDR3 spans 14 amino acids. Assay: immunoSEQ multiplex PCR; the TCRdb copy retains only in-frame clones and omits some. The sample has some 2 million clones; roughly 95% are singletons. The sequenced sample was naive CD4+ T cells sorted from blood. Sample subset: CD45RA+ positively selected. The sequence came from a man between 18 and 35 years old in good health. This sequence joins TRBV28 and TRBJ2-1; the D call may be TRBD1 or TRBD2 (5 bases each). The CDR3, as DNA: TGTGCCAGCGACCTTGGGGCGGCAGGGAGAGAGCAGTTCTTC. Its protein product is CASDLGAAGREQFF.